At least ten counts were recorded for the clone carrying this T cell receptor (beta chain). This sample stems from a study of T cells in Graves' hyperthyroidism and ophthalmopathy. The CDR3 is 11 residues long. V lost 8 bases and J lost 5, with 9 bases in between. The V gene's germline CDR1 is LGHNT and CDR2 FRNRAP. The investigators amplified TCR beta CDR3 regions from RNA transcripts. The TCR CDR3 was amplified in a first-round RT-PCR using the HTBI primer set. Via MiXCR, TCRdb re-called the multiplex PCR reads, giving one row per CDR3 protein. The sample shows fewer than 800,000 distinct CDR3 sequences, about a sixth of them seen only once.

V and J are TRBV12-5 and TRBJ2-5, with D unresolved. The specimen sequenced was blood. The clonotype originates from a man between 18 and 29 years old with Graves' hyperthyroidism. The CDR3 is CASIGMETQYF. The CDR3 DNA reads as TGTGCTAGTATAGGAATGGAGACCCAGTACTTC.